Listed below are T cell receptor beta chains from one sample, sequenced in a study of B cell selection in AIRE deficiency. Libraries were prepared by immunoSEQ multiplex PCR; TCRdb keeps only in-frame clonotypes and omits some of them. The sample lists 23,000 or so clones, approximately 91% occurring once. Specimen: CD4+CD25+ Tregs sorted from PBMCs. These receptors were collected from a human donor in good health. Both conserved end residues are part of each CDR3. The D gene is left open where the match is weak. Clone size is given for some rows only: seen once, a few or many times, or a class if the clone is expanded.

len,j_gene,abundance,v_gene,d_gene,CDR3aa,CDR3nt
14,TRBJ2-4,.,TRBV4-1,.,CASSQRPGEDIQYF,TGCGCCAGCAGCCAAAGGCCTGGGGAGGACATTCAGTACTTC
15,TRBJ1-2,once,TRBV6-5,.,CASSYSAEPNYGYTF,TGTGCCAGCAGTTACTCGGCAGAACCTAACTATGGCTACACCTTC
15,TRBJ1-2,.,TRBV11-3,.,CASSLDPPVYYGYTF,TGTGCCAGCAGCTTAGATCCTCCGGTGTACTATGGCTACACCTTC
15,TRBJ2-2,.,TRBV5-4,TRBD1,CASSRDRGSTGELFF,TGTGCCAGCAGCCGGGACAGGGGTAGCACCGGGGAGCTGTTTTTT
16,TRBJ2-5,once,TRBV6-1,TRBD1,CASSEQPGGVGETQYF,TGTGCCAGCAGTGAACAACCAGGGGGAGTCGGGGAGACCCAGTACTTC
16,TRBJ1-1,.,TRBV18,.,CASSPISGGRNTEAFF,TGTGCCAGCTCACCCATTTCGGGAGGGCGGAACACTGAAGCTTTCTTT
14,TRBJ1-3,.,TRBV7-9,.,CASSFYSSGNTIYF,TGTGCCAGCAGCTTTTACAGCTCTGGAAACACCATATATTTT
15,TRBJ2-2,.,TRBV4-2,.,CASLSGQGSTGELFF,TGTGCCAGCTTGTCGGGGCAGGGGAGCACCGGGGAGCTGTTTTTT
15,TRBJ1-3,once,TRBV7-2,.,CASSSHRNSGNTIYF,TGTGCCAGCAGCTCCCACAGGAACTCTGGAAACACCATATATTTT
14,TRBJ1-6,.,TRBV19,.,CASSQENYNSPLHF,TGTGCCAGTAGTCAAGAAAACTATAATTCACCCCTCCACTTT
16,TRBJ1-1,.,TRBV19,.,CASNPWWGGVGAEAFF,TGTGCCAGTAACCCCTGGTGGGGGGGAGTTGGCGCTGAAGCTTTCTTT
17,TRBJ2-1,once,TRBV19,TRBD2,CASSIRVAGGTYNEQFF,TGTGCCAGTAGTATTAGAGTGGCGGGAGGAACTTACAATGAGCAGTTCTTC
16,TRBJ2-7,.,TRBV7-9,TRBD1,CASSSVGTGALYEQYF,TGTGCCAGCAGCTCGGTGGGGACAGGGGCCCTCTACGAGCAGTACTTC
15,TRBJ1-3,.,TRBV6-5,.,CASRREGYSGNTIYF,TGTGCCAGCAGGAGGGAGGGCTACTCTGGAAACACCATATATTTT
12,TRBJ2-7,.,TRBV29-1,.,CSVIDLSYEQYF,TGCAGCGTTATAGATCTCTCCTACGAGCAGTACTTC
15,TRBJ2-1,.,TRBV5-1,.,CTSSFVTSSYNEQFF,TGCACCAGCAGCTTCGTCACGAGCTCCTACAATGAGCAGTTCTTC
14,TRBJ1-2,.,TRBV5-1,.,CASSLAAASTRRTF,TGCGCCAGCAGCTTGGCCGCAGCGTCCACCCGAAGGACCTTC
13,TRBJ2-3,few,TRBV7-3,.,CASSRRVTDTQYF,TGTGCCAGCAGCCGGAGGGTAACAGATACGCAGTATTTT
13,TRBJ1-1,.,TRBV6-6,.,CASSYRSNTEAFF,TGTGCCAGCAGTTACAGATCGAACACTGAAGCTTTCTTT
13,TRBJ1-2,.,TRBV4-2,.,CASSFSAEYGYTF,TGTGCCAGCAGCTTTTCGGCAGAGTATGGCTACACCTTC
13,TRBJ2-7,.,TRBV6-1,.,CASSFARSYEQYF,TGTGCCAGCAGTTTCGCGAGATCCTACGAGCAGTACTTC
15,TRBJ2-5,.,TRBV7-8,TRBD2,CASSSYSGGDETQYF,TGTGCCAGCAGCTCCTATAGCGGGGGGGACGAGACCCAGTACTTC
18,TRBJ2-5,.,TRBV7-2,TRBD1,CASSLVFGAGGPRETQYF,TGTGCCAGCAGCTTAGTTTTTGGGGCAGGGGGCCCAAGGGAGACCCAGTACTTC
15,TRBJ2-1,.,TRBV7-2,TRBD1,CASSGRTGVWNEQFF,TGTGCCAGCAGCGGACGGACAGGGGTCTGGAATGAGCAGTTCTTC
14,TRBJ1-1,.,TRBV11-3,.,CASSLRTENTEAFF,TGTGCCAGCAGCCTTAGGACAGAGAACACTGAAGCTTTCTTT
17,TRBJ2-2,.,TRBV5-5,.,CASSQQWGPSNTGELFF,TGTGCCAGCAGCCAACAATGGGGGCCTTCGAACACCGGGGAGCTGTTTTTT
14,TRBJ2-2,.,TRBV27,TRBD1,CASSVQGAPGELFF,TGTGCCAGCAGTGTTCAGGGGGCGCCCGGGGAGCTGTTTTTT